These 25 T cell receptor beta chains share one sample of origin, sequenced in a study of siplizumab effects on memory and regulatory T cells. Sequencing was performed with immunoSEQ multiplex PCR; in TCRdb, only in-frame clones are kept and a portion is missing. The table shows just under 85,000 clones, with roughly 87% occurring only once. The sequencing input was Tregs sorted from blood. The receptor source for this set is a human donor in good health.

The sample holds a few counts of this clone. The genes are TRBV29-1 and TRBJ2-3, with D unresolved. The V gene lost 7 bases and the J gene lost 7 bases, with 15 bases spanning the gap. The CDR3 spans 12 residues. Looked up from germline, CDR1 is SQVTM and CDR2 is ANQGSEA. CDR3 protein: CSAQLSGYTQYF. CDR3 DNA: TGCAGCGCTCAACTTAGTGGGTATACGCAGTATTTT.

The chain is built from TRBV5-1 and TRBJ1-2; possibly TRBD1 for D (5 bases). Germline V gives CDR1 SGHRS, CDR2 YFSETQ. V was cut by 7 bases and J by 8 bases, with 18 bases left in between. The CDR3 has 13 amino acids. The CDR3: CASHSPGLRGYTF. CDR3 DNA: TGCGCCAGCCACAGTCCAGGGCTTCGCGGCTACACCTTC.

The chain carries TRBV25-1 and TRBJ1-3; TRBD1 might be the D (6 bases). This CDR3 comprises 15 residues. V was clipped by 4 bases and J by 2 bases, with 12 bases between them. CDR1 MGHDK and CDR2 SYGVNS come from the germline V gene. CDR3 protein: CASSGGPLPGNTIYF. As DNA, the CDR3 is TGTGCCAGCAGTGGGGGGCCCCTGCCTGGAAACACCATATATTTT. Complete variable domain (other parts from reference TRBV25-1 and TRBJ1-3): EADIYQTPRYLVIGTGKKITLECSQTMGHDKMYWYQQDPGMELHLIHYSYGVNSTEKGDLSSESTVSRIRTEHFPLTLESARPSHTSQYLCASSGGPLPGNTIYFGEGSWLTVV.

This rearrangement joins TRBV11-1 to TRBJ1-2, with 7 bases fitting TRBD1. CDR1 is SGHAT, CDR2 FQDESV, per germline (reference sequence). CDR3 length: 13 residues. V gave up 6 bases and J gave up 8 bases; unmatched junction bases: 9. CDR3 region: CASRPTGDGGYTF. CDR3 DNA: TGTGCCAGCAGACCTACAGGGGATGGCGGCTACACCTTC.

The chain couples TRBV5-1 to TRBJ2-3; D gene ambiguous. With 4 bases removed from V and 4 bases from J, the gap between germline ends came to 4 bases. Germline CDR1 reads SGHRS; CDR2 reads YFSETQ. The CDR3 has 11 residues. CDR3 residues: CASSRADTQYF. CDR3 in DNA: TGCGCCAGCAGCAGGGCAGATACGCAGTATTTT.

The chain links TRBV7-9 to TRBJ1-4, with D tentatively TRBD1 (6 bases). This CDR3 has 17 amino acids. CDR1 and CDR2 (germline): SEHNR, FQNEAQ (reference sequence). The V end was cut by 1 base, the J end by 0 bases, with 12 bases between. CDR3 amino acids: CASSLGGRGATNEKLFF. The CDR3 coding sequence is TGTGCCAGCAGCTTAGGGGGGCGCGGCGCAACTAATGAAAAACTGTTTTTT.

The V call is TRBV5-4, the J call TRBJ1-2; D is possibly TRBD1 (6 bases). V gave up 3 bases and J gave up 0 bases, with 6 bases separating them. Germline CDR1 SGHNT, CDR2 YYREEE (reference sequence). The CDR3 is 13 residues long. The CDR3 loop reads CASSSGANYGYTF. In nucleotides, the CDR3 is TGTGCCAGCAGCTCAGGGGCTAACTATGGCTACACCTTC.

V and J are TRBV7-6 and TRBJ1-5, with 11 bases lining up with TRBD1. CDR1 SGHVS and CDR2 FNYEAQ come from the germline V gene. CDR3 length: 16 residues. J was trimmed by 6 bases and V by 1 base; bases with no gene match: 5. This CDR3 reads CASSLGAGTGGQPQHF. The CDR3 region has the DNA TGTGCCAGCAGCTTAGGGGCCGGGACAGGGGGTCAGCCCCAGCATTTT.

In nucleotides, the CDR3 is TGTGCCAGCATCGAACAGCCGTTCACTGAAGCTTTCTTT. It specifies CASIEQPFTEAFF. The chain is built from TRBV28 and TRBJ1-1, with D unresolved. The CDR3 is made up of 13 amino acids. CDR1 is MDHEN, CDR2 SYDVKM, per germline. Deletions cut 7 bases from V and 4 bases from J, with 13 bases between.

V usage is TRBV7-3 and J usage is TRBJ2-7, with D hard to call. The V and J ends lost 2 bases and 0 bases respectively, with 8 bases between them. Germline CDR1 and CDR2: SGHTA and FQGTGA. The CDR3 is 14 amino acids. The CDR3 bases are TGTGCCAGCAGCTTACAGGCCGGCTCCTACGAGCAGTACTTC. Amino acid sequence: CASSLQAGSYEQYF.

The chain uses TRBV6-6 and TRBJ1-2, with 9 bases identical to TRBD1. There are 15 residues in the CDR3. J lost 7 bases, V lost 0 bases, and 6 bases had no gene match. Germline V gives CDR1 MNHNY, CDR2 SVGAGI (reference sequence). CDR3 amino acids: CASSYSIQGAGGYTF. The CDR3, as DNA: TGTGCCAGCAGTTACTCGATACAGGGGGCAGGTGGCTACACCTTC.

The chain has TRBV2 and TRBJ2-5, with D possibly matching TRBD1 (6 bases). V dropped 4 bases and J dropped 1 base, with 10 bases sitting between them. CDR3 length equals 14 residues. Germline V gene lookup returns CDR1 SNHLY and CDR2 FYNNEI. CDR3 in amino acids: CASSARGGQETQYF. The CDR3 nucleotides read TGTGCCAGCAGTGCCAGAGGGGGCCAAGAGACCCAGTACTTC. The variable domain in full, with the rest retrieved from reference TRBV2 and TRBJ2-5, is EPEVTQTPSHQVTQMGQEVILRCVPISNHLYFYWYRQILGQKVEFLVSFYNNEISEKSEIFDDQFSVERPDGSNFTLKIRSTKLEDSAMYFCASSARGGQETQYFGPGTRLLVL.

The chain has TRBV2 and TRBJ2-3, with D perhaps matching TRBD2 (6 bases). The CDR3 extends over 14 amino acids. CDR1 and CDR2 from the germline V gene are SNHLY and FYNNEI. Trimming left V 8 bases short and J 0 bases short, with 12 bases between. CDR3: CASQRAGSTDTQYF. The CDR3 DNA reads as TGTGCCAGCCAACGTGCGGGGAGCACAGATACGCAGTATTTT. Full variable domain (missing parts from reference TRBV2 and TRBJ2-3): EPEVTQTPSHQVTQMGQEVILRCVPISNHLYFYWYRQILGQKVEFLVSFYNNEISEKSEIFDDQFSVERPDGSNFTLKIRSTKLEDSAMYFCASQRAGSTDTQYFGPGTRLTVL.

The CDR3 spells CASPLGNDQPQHF. CDR3 DNA: TGTGCCAGCCCCCTGGGCAACGATCAGCCCCAGCATTTT. The gene calls are TRBV2 and TRBJ1-5, with unresolved D. The CDR3 sequence is 13 residues long. Germline V gene data show CDR1 as SNHLY and CDR2 as FYNNEI. V lost 8 bases and J 5 bases, leaving 13 bases between the germline ends.

The chain employs TRBV5-1 and TRBJ1-6; D is unresolved. Trimming stripped 3 bases from V and 2 bases from J, with 9 bases between. The CDR3 loop spans 15 amino acids. Germline CDR1 SGHRS, CDR2 YFSETQ. Written as DNA, the CDR3 is TGCGCCAGCAGCTACGCCTACACCTATAATTCACCCCTCCACTTT. Translation gives CASSYAYTYNSPLHF.

The chain's CDR3 is CASSDQGMGGYTF. The CDR3 DNA sequence: TGTGCCAGCAGTGACCAGGGCATGGGTGGCTACACCTTC. The chain couples TRBV2 to TRBJ1-2; the D gene is possibly TRBD1 (5 bases). The germline V and J ends were trimmed by 3 bases and 7 bases, with 12 bases remaining between them. The germline V gene has CDR1 SNHLY and CDR2 FYNNEI. The CDR3 loop spans 13 amino acids.

In regard to this clone: Other DNA sequences from this sample encode an identical CDR3 as well. V is TRBV5-1 and J is TRBJ1-1, with D uncertain. V was shortened by 2 bases and J by 4 bases, with 9 bases between the two germline ends. Germline V lookup: CDR1 SGHRS, CDR2 YFSETQ. This CDR3 is built from 13 residues. CDR3 in amino acids: CASSFTGVTEAFF. As DNA, the CDR3 is TGCGCCAGCAGCTTCACGGGAGTCACTGAAGCTTTCTTT.

The chain has TRBV5-5 and TRBJ2-4; 7 nucleotides agree with TRBD1. Trimming took 4 bases from V and 2 from J; bases not matched to a gene: 15. CDR1 and CDR2 (germline): SGHKS, YYEKEE (reference sequence). The CDR3 covers 18 residues. This CDR3 reads CASSGGQFILGSKNIQYF. The CDR3 DNA follows: TGTGCCAGCAGCGGGGGACAGTTTATTCTAGGGTCCAAAAACATTCAGTACTTC. Filled out from reference TRBV5-5 and TRBJ2-4, the complete variable domain reads DAGVTQSPTHLIKTRGQQVTLRCSPISGHKSVSWYQQVLGQGPQFIFQYYEKEERGRGNFPDRFSARQFPNYSSELNVNALLLGDSALYLCASSGGQFILGSKNIQYFGAGTRLSVL.

The chain links TRBV7-9 to TRBJ2-5; the match to TRBD2 covers 12 bases. Trimming took 8 bases from V and 5 from J; bases not matched to a gene: 12. The CDR3 loop spans 16 amino acids. Germline V gives CDR1 SEHNR, CDR2 FQNEAQ (reference sequence). CDR3 protein: CASRPSGLAGSETQYF. The CDR3 DNA reads as TGTGCCAGCCGGCCCTCCGGACTAGCGGGGTCCGAGACCCAGTACTTC.

This clone was observed a handful of times. The gene calls are TRBV7-8 and TRBJ1-5; a weak D match, TRBD1 (5 bases). This CDR3 spans 13 amino acids. Between the trimmed V and J ends, which lost 5 bases and 1 base, there was a span of 6 bases. The germline CDR1 and CDR2 sequences are SGHVS and FQNEAQ. This CDR3 is CASSRDSNQPQHF. The CDR3 bases are TGTGCCAGCAGCCGGGACAGCAATCAGCCCCAGCATTTT.

V is TRBV30 and J is TRBJ2-7, with no clear D. Per the germline V gene, CDR1 is GTSNPN and CDR2 is SVGIG (reference sequence). This CDR3 comprises 13 residues. Trimming removed 3 bases from V and 12 bases from J, with 21 bases in between. The CDR3 DNA follows: TGTGCCTGGAGCCCTAACGCGCCCCCCTCCAGGTACTTC. It specifies CAWSPNAPPSRYF.

This chain joins TRBV18 and TRBJ1-5, with 7 bases aligning to TRBD1. The CDR3 is 16 amino acids. V was clipped by 4 bases and J by 2 bases; unmatched bases: 8. Germline CDR1 KGHSH, CDR2 LQKENI. CDR3 coding DNA: TGTGCCAGCTCACAGGGGGCAGGGGAGGGCAATCAGCCCCAGCATTTT. As protein: CASSQGAGEGNQPQHF.

This clone has only one observation. The V gene is TRBV4-2, the J gene TRBJ2-5, with TRBD2 matching over 7 bases. The CDR3 has 17 amino acids. CDR1 and CDR2 from the germline V gene are LGHNA and YNFKEQ. Trimming at V came to 0 bases and at J to 2 bases, leaving 9 bases not matched to a gene. The CDR3 reads CASSQDRGTGGQETQYF. As DNA, the CDR3 is TGTGCCAGCAGCCAAGACCGCGGCACGGGGGGACAAGAGACCCAGTACTTC.

This chain links TRBV10-3 with TRBJ2-2; 7 bases map to TRBD1. J gave up 5 bases and V 11 bases, and 2 bases lay outside the gene matches. This CDR3 region has 11 residues. The germline gives CDR1 ENHRY, CDR2 SYGVKD. The chain's CDR3 is CAARGTGELFF. CDR3 nucleotide sequence: TGTGCCGCCAGGGGGACCGGGGAGCTGTTTTTT.

The chain joins TRBV7-9 to TRBJ1-4; unclear D gene. This CDR3 has 15 residues. Germline CDR1 reads SEHNR; CDR2 reads FQNEAQ (reference sequence). V lost 1 base to trimming and J lost 4 bases, with 10 bases between them. CDR3 in amino acids: CASSLGTLHNEKLFF. Here the CDR3 DNA reads TGTGCCAGCAGCTTAGGGACTCTTCATAATGAAAAACTGTTTTTT.